This T cell receptor beta chain was sequenced during a study of blood T cell repertoires in COVID-19. For the study at large: Acute-phase and convalescent COVID-19 samples originated in the United States, Italy and Spain.

This clone has only one observation. Only in-frame clones appear in the TCRdb table, and some are missing; sequencing was by immunoSEQ multiplex PCR. The data hold 200,000 to 250,000 clones, with just under 85% observed a single time. From germline, CDR1 is KGHSH and CDR2 LQKENI. Trimming took 3 bases from V and 4 from J; bases not matched to a gene: 13. The CDR3 is made up of 18 amino acids. Source material: peripheral blood. This sequence was found in a woman aged 50 to 60 with active or convalescent COVID-19. The chain employs TRBV18 and TRBJ1-3; 9 bases align to TRBD1. The CDR3 is CASSPGQGLIVFGNTIYF. CDR3 in DNA: TGTGCCAGCTCACCCGGACAGGGGCTAATCGTGTTCGGAAACACCATATATTTT.